What follows is one TCR beta chain and its context. The antigen this receptor binds is unknown. No quality values exist for individual bases; no much larger clone is one base distant. The data stem from a study of CD8+CD57+ T cells in acquired aplastic anemia (dated 2018 in TCRdb). The study in broad terms: On average, sorted CD4+ and CD8+ cells yielded 3.2 ug of extracted DNA, with a range of roughly 0.18 to 30 ug. A CD8+CD57+ expansion meant a frequency higher than the mean frequency seen in healthy subjects. Paper-wide results and their limitations: Between patients and healthy controls, no significant difference in CD8+ Simpson's diversity was found (P=0.060). Roughly 30 CD8+ CDR3 sequences were shared between patients and controls but appeared highly expressed in patients and within their immunodominant clones.

Expansion of CD8+CD57+ cells had been shown by flow cytometry in the patients chosen for sequencing. Every patient had a diagnosis of severe acquired aplastic anemia based on International Study of Aplastic Anemia and Agranulocytosis and Camitta criteria. Patients had received no therapy at the time of blood sampling. In this study, sorted CD4+ and CD8+ T cells from the blood of healthy subjects and of severe aplastic anemia patients had their TCR repertoires deep-sequenced. Patients were enrolled in the USA under clinicaltrials.gov protocols 00001620, 01623167, 00001397, 00071045, 00081523 and 00961064. Ficoll-Paque density gradient centrifugation was used to isolate peripheral blood mononuclear cells. Before DNA extraction, CD4+ and CD8+ T cells were sorted with FACS or magnetic beads. Genomic DNA was used as template for profiling of TCR beta VDJ combinations and CDR3 sequences. TCR repertoire sequencing was run on an Illumina HiSeq 2000. Per the source publication's procedure: Repertoires were assessed using TRBV/TRBJ rearrangement plots, CDR3 size and DJ length profiles, and Simpson's diversity index. The most abundant DNA sequence in the deep sequencing data was defined as the immunodominant clone. CDR3 amino acid sequences were checked for sharing between subjects and were compared against published repertoires and the VDJdb database. The public reads were reanalyzed by TCRdb: fastp trimming at Q25, MiXCR alignment, in-frame beta chains only. Entries that share a CDR3 protein sequence are merged under the most common genes and DNA. In this record, the V and J calls reflect TCRdb's handling and not the investigators' own analysis. Within this sample are hundreds of thousands of distinct CDR3 sequences, with 50% to 65% of them counted one time only. Together, the top ten hold 1% to 1.5% of the sample.

The sequence was obtained from a human donor with aplastic anemia. The sample was sorted CD4+, CD8+, or CD8+CD57+ T cells (not recorded which) from PBMCs.

The DNA sequence follows: TGTGCCAGCAGTGGGGGACAGGGTCAACTCAGGGCCTCCTACAATGAGCAGTTCTTC. This gives the protein CASSGGQGQLRASYNEQFF. The chain is made from TRBV25-1 and TRBJ2-1; 9 nucleotides in the junction match TRBD1. The CDR3 spans 19 residues, from the cysteine through the phenylalanine. Only the CDR3 DNA is retained, 57 bases long and in frame from the first base. Unmatched junction bases come to 13, with V trimmed by 4 bases and J by 0 bases. CDR1 MGHDK and CDR2 SYGVNS are derived from the germline V gene.